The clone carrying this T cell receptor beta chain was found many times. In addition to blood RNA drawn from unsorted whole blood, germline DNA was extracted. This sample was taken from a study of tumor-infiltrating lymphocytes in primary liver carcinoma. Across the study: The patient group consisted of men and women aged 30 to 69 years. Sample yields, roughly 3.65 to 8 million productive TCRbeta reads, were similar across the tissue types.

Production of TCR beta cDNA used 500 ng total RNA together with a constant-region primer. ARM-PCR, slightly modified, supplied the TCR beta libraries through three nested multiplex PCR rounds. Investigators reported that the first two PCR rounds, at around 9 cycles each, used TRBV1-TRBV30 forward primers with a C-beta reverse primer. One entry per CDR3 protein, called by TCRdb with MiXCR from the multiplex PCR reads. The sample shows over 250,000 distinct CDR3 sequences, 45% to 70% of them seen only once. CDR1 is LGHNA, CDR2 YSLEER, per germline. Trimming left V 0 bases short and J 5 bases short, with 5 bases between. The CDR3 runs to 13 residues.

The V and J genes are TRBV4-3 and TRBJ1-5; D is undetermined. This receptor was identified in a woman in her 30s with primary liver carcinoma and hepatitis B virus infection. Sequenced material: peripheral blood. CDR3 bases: TGCGCCAGCAGCCAAGAAAAGGATCAGCCCCAGCATTTT. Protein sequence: CASSQEKDQPQHF.